A single sample gave rise to the 10 T cell receptor beta chains below, sequenced in a study of CD8+ T cells in alopecia areata. RNA was isolated and reverse transcribed to cDNA, the sequencing template. Using immunoSEQ multiplex PCR, the repertoire was profiled, and TCRdb retains in-frame clones only, with some absent. The sample lists fewer than 250,000 clones, over 60% seen once, with around 4.3% in the top ten. Treatment in this sample: oral pan-JAK inhibitor, 5-10 mg twice daily. Sample: CD4+ T cells sorted from blood, taken at week 4, from a patient treated with tofacitinib. These receptor sequences come from a human donor with alopecia areata.

V and J are TRBV4-1 and TRBJ2-1; D unresolved. CDR1 and CDR2 from the germline V gene are MGHRA and YSYEKL. This CDR3 contains 12 residues. The V end was cut by 1 base, the J end by 9 bases, with 7 bases between. CDR3 sequence (DNA): TGCGCCAGCAGCCAAGGCCAGATTGAGCAGTTCTTC. It encodes CASSQGQIEQFF.

V gene TRBV6-1 combines with J gene TRBJ1-2, with 7 positions matching TRBD1. This CDR3 is 13 amino acids long. The junction had 2 bases not matched to a gene; V was cut back by 6 bases and J by 1 base. From germline, CDR1 is MNHNS and CDR2 SASEGT. CDR3 residues: CASRRDSNYGYTF. CDR3 DNA sequence: TGTGCCAGCAGACGGGACAGTAACTATGGCTACACCTTC.

The chain uses TRBV6-5 and TRBJ2-5, with a tentative D call TRBD2 (5 bases). The CDR3 runs to 14 residues. Germline CDR1 MNHEY, CDR2 SVGAGI. Trimming removed 7 bases at V and 2 bases at J, with 14 bases between. CDR3 bases: TGTGCCAGCACTCCGGATAGAGGGCAAGAGACCCAGTACTTC. Residues: CASTPDRGQETQYF.

The count of this clone is one. This chain uses TRBV19 with TRBJ2-2; TRBD1 is a possible D gene (6 bases). Trimming shortened V by 1 base and J by 4 bases, and 10 bases separated the two germline ends. The CDR3 consists of 15 residues. Germline V gives CDR1 LNHDA, CDR2 SQIVND (reference sequence). The CDR3 sequence is CASSIAGGSTGELFF. DNA of the CDR3: TGTGCCAGTAGTATAGCTGGGGGCTCCACCGGGGAGCTGTTTTTT.

This clone was seen just once. The chain recombines TRBV30 with TRBJ1-1; no clear D gene. V was trimmed by 3 bases and J by 0 bases, leaving 20 bases between them. The germline V gene encodes CDR1 GTSNPN and CDR2 SVGIG (reference sequence). CDR3 size: 17 residues. The CDR3 protein is CAWRPRVRPSMNTEAFF. CDR3 nucleotides: TGTGCCTGGAGGCCTAGGGTGAGGCCTTCCATGAACACTGAAGCTTTCTTT. Full variable domain (missing parts from reference TRBV30 and TRBJ1-1): SQTIHQWPATLVQPVGSPLSLECTVEGTSNPNLYWYRQAAGRGLQLLFYSVGIGQISSEVPQNLSASRPQDRQFILSSKKLLLSDSGFYLCAWRPRVRPSMNTEAFFGQGTRLTVV.

The J gene is TRBJ2-4, the V gene TRBV11-2, with D tentatively TRBD1 or TRBD2 (5 bases each). V was clipped by 9 bases and J by 4 bases, with 13 bases between them. Germline CDR1 reads SGHAT; CDR2 reads FQNNGV. This CDR3 is 13 amino acids long. The CDR3 DNA is TGTGCCAGTGGCCGGGACGAGAAAAACATTCAGTACTTC. This gives the protein CASGRDEKNIQYF.

This chain connects TRBV9 to TRBJ1-6, with D perhaps TRBD1 (5 bases). This CDR3 has 13 amino acids. CDR1 and CDR2 (germline): SGDLS, YYNGEE. Trimming took off 0 bases at V and 9 bases at J, with 7 bases between the two ends. CDR3 coding DNA: TGTGCCAGCAGCGTAGGTGGGACTTCACCCCTCCACTTT. It is translated as CASSVGGTSPLHF.

The chain joins TRBV25-1 to TRBJ2-3, with no clear D. Germline CDR1 reads MGHDK; CDR2 reads SYGVNS. V shed 6 bases and J shed 2 bases, with 9 bases lying between them. CDR3 length equals 13 residues. CDR3 amino acids: CASRDRATDTQYF. In DNA form, the CDR3 reads TGTGCCAGCAGAGATCGGGCCACAGATACGCAGTATTTT.

The chain has TRBV7-2 and TRBJ2-7; D is perhaps TRBD1 (6 bases). V was cut by 5 bases and J by 2 bases, with 16 bases left in between. There are 15 residues in the CDR3. Germline V gives CDR1 SGHTA, CDR2 FQGNSA. The CDR3 reads CASSLGDRRTYEQYF. The CDR3 coding sequence is TGTGCCAGCAGCCTCGGAGACAGGCGGACCTACGAGCAGTACTTC.

This clone has only one observation. The chain joins TRBV7-2 to TRBJ2-5; 14 nucleotides agree with TRBD2. J lost 8 bases, V lost 5 bases, and 10 bases had no gene match. This CDR3 region has 16 residues. Germline V gene data show CDR1 as SGHTA and CDR2 as FQGNSA. This CDR3 is CASSPGLAGGQGTQYF. Here the CDR3 DNA reads TGTGCCAGCAGCCCCGGACTAGCGGGGGGACAAGGAACCCAGTACTTC. Looking up the rest from reference TRBV7-2 and TRBJ2-5 gives the full variable domain: GAGVSQSPSNKVTEKGKDVELRCDPISGHTALYWYRQSLGQGLEFLIYFQGNSAPDKSGLPSDRFSAERTGGSVSTLTIQRTQQEDSAVYLCASSPGLAGGQGTQYFGPGTRLLVL.